These 11 T cell receptor beta chains were all obtained from the same sample, sequenced in a study of blood T cell repertoires in COVID-19. Only in-frame clones appear in the TCRdb table, and some are missing; sequencing was by immunoSEQ multiplex PCR. Seen here are around 100,000 clones, roughly 85% observed once, and the top ten hold roughly 1.5%. The source material was peripheral blood. Receptors were obtained from a man aged 35-49 years with acute or convalescent COVID-19.

V and J are TRBV6-6 and TRBJ2-5, with a weak D call TRBD2 (5 bases). Per the germline V gene, CDR1 is MNHNY and CDR2 is SVGAGI (reference sequence). The germline V and J ends were trimmed by 0 bases and 0 bases, with 11 bases remaining between them. CDR3 length: 16 residues. CDR3 sequence reads: CASSYSMAGHQETQYF. Written as DNA, the CDR3 is TGTGCCAGCAGTTACTCGATGGCGGGTCACCAAGAGACCCAGTACTTC.

The chain uses TRBV28 and TRBJ2-1; D not certain. CDR3 length equals 11 residues. Trimming removed 5 bases at V and 8 bases at J, with 7 bases between. Germline values: CDR1 MDHEN, CDR2 SYDVKM. CDR3 sequence reads: CASSPRYEQFF. For the CDR3, the DNA is TGTGCCAGCAGTCCGAGGTATGAGCAGTTCTTC.

The chain is built from TRBV3-1 (or the pseudogene TRBV3-2) and TRBJ2-1, with 7 nucleotides matching TRBD2. The junction had 4 bases not matched to a gene; V was cut back by 4 bases and J by 4 bases. Germline V CDR1 and CDR2: LGHDT, YNNKEL (reference sequence). The CDR3 contains 14 residues. CDR3 DNA sequence: TGTGCCAGCAGCCTCAGCGGGATATACAATGAGCAGTTCTTC. Its translation is CASSLSGIYNEQFF.

The chain employs TRBV19 and TRBJ1-2; the D is unclear. V was cut by 3 bases and J by 0 bases, with 11 bases left in between. The CDR3 spans 15 residues. CDR1 is LNHDA, CDR2 SQIVND, per germline (reference sequence). The CDR3: CASSIGGMANYGYTF. CDR3 coding DNA: TGTGCCAGTAGTATTGGAGGGATGGCTAACTATGGCTACACCTTC. Variable domain in full (rest from reference TRBV19 and TRBJ1-2): DGGITQSPKYLFRKEGQNVTLSCEQNLNHDAMYWYRQDPGQGLRLIYYSQIVNDFQKGDIAEGYSVSREKKESFPLTVTSAQKNPTAFYLCASSIGGMANYGYTFGSGTRLTVV.

The V and J genes are TRBV6-4 and TRBJ1-5, with 7 bases matching TRBD1. Trimming at V came to 4 bases and at J to 7 bases, leaving 4 bases not matched to a gene. The CDR3 is made up of 13 amino acids. Per germline, CDR1 MRHNA and CDR2 SNTAGT. This CDR3 is CASSGETGQPQHF. The CDR3 DNA is TGTGCCAGCAGTGGGGAGACAGGGCAGCCCCAGCATTTT.

CDR3 DNA: TGTGCCAGCAGCCCTTTCCCGCGGGGGGGCTACGAGCAGTACTTC. Its translation: CASSPFPRGGYEQYF. The chain links TRBV7-2 to TRBJ2-7; 9 nucleotides match TRBD2. The CDR3 runs 15 residues. Trimming took 5 bases from V and 3 from J; bases not matched to a gene: 8. Germline assignment: CDR1 SGHTA and CDR2 FQGNSA.

This clone was recorded once. The rearrangement uses TRBV29-1 and TRBJ1-5, with a possible D match to TRBD1 (6 bases). The CDR3 runs to 13 residues. The V gene lost 4 bases and the J gene lost 2 bases, with 9 bases spanning the gap. Germline V CDR1 and CDR2: SQVTM, ANQGSEA. CDR3 protein: CSVAWGRNQPQHF. As DNA, the CDR3 is TGCAGCGTTGCGTGGGGGCGCAATCAGCCCCAGCATTTT.

The rearrangement joins TRBV7-2 to TRBJ2-5, with 7 bases fitting TRBD1. The germline CDR1 and CDR2 sequences are SGHTA and FQGNSA. The CDR3 runs 15 residues. V lost 5 bases to trimming and J lost 1 base; unmatched junction nucleotides: 7. CDR3 loop: CASSPQTGTQETQYF. CDR3 nucleotides: TGTGCCAGCAGCCCCCAGACAGGGACCCAAGAGACCCAGTACTTC. Filled out from reference TRBV7-2 and TRBJ2-5, the complete variable domain reads GAGVSQSPSNKVTEKGKDVELRCDPISGHTALYWYRQSLGQGLEFLIYFQGNSAPDKSGLPSDRFSAERTGGSVSTLTIQRTQQEDSAVYLCASSPQTGTQETQYFGPGTRLLVL.

The chain links TRBV6-5 to TRBJ2-1; TRBD1 agrees at 7 bases. V gave up 8 bases and J gave up 4 bases; unmatched junction bases: 8. Germline CDR1 is MNHEY and CDR2 is SVGAGI. The CDR3 has 14 residues. The CDR3 sequence: CASAGTDQYNEQFF. CDR3 coding DNA: TGTGCCAGCGCCGGGACAGACCAATACAATGAGCAGTTCTTC.

The rearrangement links TRBV29-1 to TRBJ2-5; unclear D gene. This CDR3 is built from 14 residues. V dropped 4 bases and J dropped 2 bases, with 14 bases sitting between them. CDR1 is SQVTM and CDR2 is ANQGSEA in the germline V gene. The CDR3 DNA follows: TGCAGCGTTGTTTTGATGGCGGAACAAGAGACCCAGTACTTC. This sequence encodes CSVVLMAEQETQYF.

The V and J genes are TRBV5-5 and TRBJ2-1, with D maybe TRBD2 (6 bases). Germline CDR1 is SGHKS and CDR2 is YYEKEE (reference sequence). This CDR3 contains 14 residues. Trimming shortened V by 0 bases and J by 8 bases, and 12 bases separated the two germline ends. The CDR3 loop is CASSLGVGGDEQFF. In DNA form, the CDR3 reads TGTGCCAGCAGCTTGGGCGTCGGGGGAGATGAGCAGTTCTTC.